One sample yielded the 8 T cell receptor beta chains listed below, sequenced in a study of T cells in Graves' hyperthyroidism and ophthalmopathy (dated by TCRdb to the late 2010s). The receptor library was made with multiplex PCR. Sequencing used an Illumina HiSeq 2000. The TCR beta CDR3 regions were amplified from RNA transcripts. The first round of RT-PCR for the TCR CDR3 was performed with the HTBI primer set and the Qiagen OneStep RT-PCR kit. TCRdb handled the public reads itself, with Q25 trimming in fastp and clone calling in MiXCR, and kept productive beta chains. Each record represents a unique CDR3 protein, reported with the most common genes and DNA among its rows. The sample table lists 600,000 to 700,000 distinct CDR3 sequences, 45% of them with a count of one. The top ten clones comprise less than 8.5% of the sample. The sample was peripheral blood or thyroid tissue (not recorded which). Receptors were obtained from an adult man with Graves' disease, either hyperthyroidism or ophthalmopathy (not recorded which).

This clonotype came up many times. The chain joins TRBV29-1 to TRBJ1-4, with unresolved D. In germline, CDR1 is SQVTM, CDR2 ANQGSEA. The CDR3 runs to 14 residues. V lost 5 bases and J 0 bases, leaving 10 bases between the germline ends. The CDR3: CSVPDGATNEKLFF. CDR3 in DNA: TGCAGCGTTCCCGACGGAGCAACTAATGAAAAACTGTTTTTT.

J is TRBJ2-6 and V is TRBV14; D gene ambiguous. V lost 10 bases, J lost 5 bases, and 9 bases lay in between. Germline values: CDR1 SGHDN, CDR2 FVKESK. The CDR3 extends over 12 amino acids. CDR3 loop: CATSLWANVLTF. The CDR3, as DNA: TGTGCCACCTCCCTGTGGGCCAACGTCCTGACTTTC. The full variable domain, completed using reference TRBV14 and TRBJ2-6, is EAGVTQFPSHSVIEKGQTVTLRCDPISGHDNLYWYRRVMGKEIKFLLHFVKESKQDESGMPNNRFLAERTGGTYSTLKVQPAELEDSGVYFCATSLWANVLTFGAGSRLTVL.

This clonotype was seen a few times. The DNA for the CDR3 is TGTGCCAGCAGCTTAGGGGGGCCGGGACTTCACTCCTACGAGCAGTACTTC. Translated: CASSLGGPGLHSYEQYF. J is TRBJ2-7 and V is TRBV11-2; D assignment may be TRBD1 or TRBD2 (6 bases each). Trimming cost V 1 base and J 0 bases, with 16 bases left between them. Germline V gene data show CDR1 as SGHAT and CDR2 as FQNNGV. The CDR3 length is 17 residues. Looking up the rest from reference TRBV11-2 and TRBJ2-7 gives the full variable domain: EAGVAQSPRYKIIEKRQSVAFWCNPISGHATLYWYQQILGQGPKLLIQFQNNGVVDDSQLPKDRFSAERLKGVDSTLKIQPAKLEDSAVYLCASSLGGPGLHSYEQYFGPGTRLTVT.

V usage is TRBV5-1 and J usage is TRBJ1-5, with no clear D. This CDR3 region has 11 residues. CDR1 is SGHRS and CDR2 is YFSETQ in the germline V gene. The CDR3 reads CGPSGNQPQHF. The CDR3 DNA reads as TGCGGCCCTTCAGGCAATCAGCCCCAGCATTTT.

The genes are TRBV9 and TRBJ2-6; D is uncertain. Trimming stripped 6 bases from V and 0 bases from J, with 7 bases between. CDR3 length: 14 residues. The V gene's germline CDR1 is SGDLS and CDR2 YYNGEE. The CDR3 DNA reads TGTGCCAGCAAGGTTAGCTCTGGGGCCAACGTCCTGACTTTC. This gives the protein CASKVSSGANVLTF.

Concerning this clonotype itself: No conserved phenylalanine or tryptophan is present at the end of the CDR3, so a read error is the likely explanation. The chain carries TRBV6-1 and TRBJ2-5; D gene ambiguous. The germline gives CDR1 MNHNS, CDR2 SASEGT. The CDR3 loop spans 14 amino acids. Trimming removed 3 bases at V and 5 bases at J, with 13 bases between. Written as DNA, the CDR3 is TGTGCCAGCAGTGAGTCGCGGCTTGGGGAGACCCAGTACCTC. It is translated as CASSESRLGETQYL.

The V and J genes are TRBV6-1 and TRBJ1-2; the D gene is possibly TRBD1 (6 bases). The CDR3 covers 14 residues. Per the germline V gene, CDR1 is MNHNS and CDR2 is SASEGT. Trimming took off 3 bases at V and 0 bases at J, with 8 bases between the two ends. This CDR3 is CASSETGSNYGYTF. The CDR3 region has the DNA TGTGCCAGCAGTGAGACAGGCTCTAACTATGGCTACACCTTC.

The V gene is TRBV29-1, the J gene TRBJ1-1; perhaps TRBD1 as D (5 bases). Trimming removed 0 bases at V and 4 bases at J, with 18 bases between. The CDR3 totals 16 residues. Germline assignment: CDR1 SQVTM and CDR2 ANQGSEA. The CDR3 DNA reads TGCAGCGTTGAAGATCAGAAGAGGGGCCGGGGCACTGAAGCTTTCTTT. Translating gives CSVEDQKRGRGTEAFF.